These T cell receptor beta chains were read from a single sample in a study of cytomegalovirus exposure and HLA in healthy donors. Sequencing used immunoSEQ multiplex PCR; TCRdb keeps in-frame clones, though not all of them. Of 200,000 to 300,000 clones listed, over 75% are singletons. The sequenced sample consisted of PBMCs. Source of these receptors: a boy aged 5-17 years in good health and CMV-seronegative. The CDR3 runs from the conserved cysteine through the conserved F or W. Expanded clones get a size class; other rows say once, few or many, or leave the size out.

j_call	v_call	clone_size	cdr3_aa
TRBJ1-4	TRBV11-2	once	CASSLANRGGKLFF
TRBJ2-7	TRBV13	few	CASSLLAGGLDEQYF
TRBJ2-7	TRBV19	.	CASSRTTGPSYEQYF
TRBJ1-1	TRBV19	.	CASSFRSSDTEAFF
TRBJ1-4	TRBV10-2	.	CASTQGARNEKLFF
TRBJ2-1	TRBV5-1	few	CASSWGRNEQFF
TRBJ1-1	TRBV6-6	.	CASSRTVNTEAFF
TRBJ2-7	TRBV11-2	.	CASTITGGYEQYF
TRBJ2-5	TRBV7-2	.	CASSLVGGGGGTQYF
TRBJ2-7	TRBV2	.	CASTQDGEIHEQYF
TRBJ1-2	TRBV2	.	CASSILQGNGYTF
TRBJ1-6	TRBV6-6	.	CASSNTGGYSPLHF
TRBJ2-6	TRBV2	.	CASSRGPGGSGANVLTF
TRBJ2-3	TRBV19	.	CASSQTPDTQYF
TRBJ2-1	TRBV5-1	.	CASSLGQGGGPPFF
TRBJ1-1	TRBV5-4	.	CASSLAVLGRMNTEAFF
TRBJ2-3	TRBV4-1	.	CASSQPTQGTSQYF
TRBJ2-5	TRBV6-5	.	CASSYSRETQYF
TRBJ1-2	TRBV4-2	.	CASSQETGTHYGYTF
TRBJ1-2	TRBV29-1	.	CSVEGGGARGYTF
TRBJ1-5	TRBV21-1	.	CASSKGTGGQPQHF
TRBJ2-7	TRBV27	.	CASSFFASIDEQYF
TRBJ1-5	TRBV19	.	CASSGWGEREPQHF
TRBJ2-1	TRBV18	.	CASSPPTKYNEQFF
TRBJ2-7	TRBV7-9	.	CASSLAGGYEQYF
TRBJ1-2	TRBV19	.	CASSIVPPGQGYGYTF
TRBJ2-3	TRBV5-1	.	CASSFGGSPDTQYF
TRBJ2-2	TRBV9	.	CASRDRGTGESQAYGGELFF
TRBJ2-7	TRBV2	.	CASRRGLLSSPLKQYF
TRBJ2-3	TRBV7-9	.	CASSSNDAVTQYF
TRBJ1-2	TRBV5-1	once	CASSLELFGTGNDGYTF
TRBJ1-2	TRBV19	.	CASSTRTGGHYGYTF
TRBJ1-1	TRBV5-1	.	CASSLIIGGGQGDSEAFF
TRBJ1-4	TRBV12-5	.	CASARGLPINEKLFF
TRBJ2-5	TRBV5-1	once	CASSLIVGETQYF
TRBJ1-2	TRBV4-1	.	CASSLRDRDRTGYTF
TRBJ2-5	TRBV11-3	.	CASSSGVAGVGETQYF
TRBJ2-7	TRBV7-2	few	CASSLELMGARRNEQYF
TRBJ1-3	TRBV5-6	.	CASGRGGNTIYF
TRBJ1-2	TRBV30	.	CAWSARQVTYYGYTF
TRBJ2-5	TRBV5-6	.	CASSLNPGQETQYF
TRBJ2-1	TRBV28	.	CASSLVAGRNTYNEQFF
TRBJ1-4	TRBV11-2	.	CASSPWTVRSEKLFF
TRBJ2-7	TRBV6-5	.	CASSFLGGYEQYF
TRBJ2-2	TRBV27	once	CASSKGPGQGNTGELFF
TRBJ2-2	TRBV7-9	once	CASNEAGGMSEGLFF
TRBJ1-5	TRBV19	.	CASRQQVSNQPQHF